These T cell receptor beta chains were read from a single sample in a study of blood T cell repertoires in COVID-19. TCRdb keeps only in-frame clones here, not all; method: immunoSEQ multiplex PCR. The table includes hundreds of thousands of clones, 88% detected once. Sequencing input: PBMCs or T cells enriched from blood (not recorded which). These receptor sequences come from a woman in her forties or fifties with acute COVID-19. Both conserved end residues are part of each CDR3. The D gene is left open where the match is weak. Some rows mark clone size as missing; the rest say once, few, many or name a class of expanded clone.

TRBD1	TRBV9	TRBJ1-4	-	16	CASSVAAGTGSEKLFF	TGTGCCAGCAGCGTAGCCGCCGGGACAGGTTCTGAAAAACTGTTTTTT
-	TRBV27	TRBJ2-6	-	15	CASSITSFRANVLTF	TGTGCCAGCAGTATAACTAGCTTCCGGGCCAACGTCCTGACTTTC
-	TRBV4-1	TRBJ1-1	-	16	CASSWRTASLNTEAFF	TGCGCCAGCAGCTGGAGGACCGCCTCACTGAACACTGAAGCTTTCTTT
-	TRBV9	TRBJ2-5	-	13	CASSPRTEETQYF	TGTGCCAGCAGCCCACGGACAGAAGAGACCCAGTACTTC
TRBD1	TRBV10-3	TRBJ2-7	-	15	CAISEPGQGAFEQYF	TGTGCCATCAGTGAACCTGGACAGGGGGCTTTCGAGCAGTACTTC
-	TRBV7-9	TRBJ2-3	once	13	CASSPLADRAQYF	TGTGCCAGCAGCCCACTAGCTGACAGGGCGCAGTATTTT
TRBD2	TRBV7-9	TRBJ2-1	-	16	CASSPLAGGSYNEQFF	TGTGCCAGCAGCCCTCTAGCGGGAGGGTCCTACAATGAGCAGTTCTTC
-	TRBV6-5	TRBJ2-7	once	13	CASSYSRGYEQYF	TGTGCCAGCAGTTACTCGCGAGGGTACGAGCAGTACTTC
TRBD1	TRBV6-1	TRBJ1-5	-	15	CASSEKGDRPNSQHF	TGTGCCAGCAGTGAAAAAGGGGACAGGCCTAATTCGCAGCATTTT
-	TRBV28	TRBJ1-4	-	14	CASSFFSGGEKLFF	TGTGCCAGCAGTTTCTTTTCAGGAGGGGAAAAACTGTTTTTT
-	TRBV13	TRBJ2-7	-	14	CASSVGTGSYEQYF	TGTGCCAGCAGCGTCGGAACAGGTTCCTACGAGCAGTACTTC
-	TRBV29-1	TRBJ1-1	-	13	CSVHGGPSTEAFF	TGCAGCGTTCACGGGGGGCCGAGCACTGAAGCTTTCTTT
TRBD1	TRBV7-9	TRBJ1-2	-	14	CASSGPGQIYGYTF	TGTGCCAGCAGCGGACCGGGACAGATCTATGGCTACACCTTC
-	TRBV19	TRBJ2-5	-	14	CASSMDFPKGTQYF	TGTGCCAGTAGTATGGACTTTCCGAAGGGGACCCAGTACTTC
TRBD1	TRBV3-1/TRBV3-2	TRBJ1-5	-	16	CASSQGLDRDNQPQHF	TGTGCCAGCAGCCAAGGTTTGGACAGGGACAATCAGCCCCAGCATTTT
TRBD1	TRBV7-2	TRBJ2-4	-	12	CASSMDRNIQYF	TGTGCCAGCAGCATGGACAGGAACATTCAGTACTTC
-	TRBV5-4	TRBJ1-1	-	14	CASSSRGEWTEAFF	TGTGCCAGCAGCTCCAGGGGCGAGTGGACTGAAGCTTTCTTT
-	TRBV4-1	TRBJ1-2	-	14	CASSQDLRGYGYTF	TGCGCCAGCAGCCAAGACCTTCGGGGTTATGGCTACACCTTC
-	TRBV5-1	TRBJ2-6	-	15	CASSLTVSGANVLTF	TGCGCCAGCAGCTTGACAGTTTCTGGGGCCAACGTCCTGACTTTC
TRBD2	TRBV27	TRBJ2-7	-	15	CASSWTSGFTYEQYF	TGTGCCAGCAGTTGGACTAGCGGGTTTACCTACGAGCAGTACTTC
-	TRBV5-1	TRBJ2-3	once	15	CASSAGLLAADTQYF	TGCGCCAGCAGCGCGGGACTGCTCGCTGCAGATACGCAGTATTTT
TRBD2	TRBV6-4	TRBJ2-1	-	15	CASSLTSGSYNEQFF	TGTGCCAGCAGTCTGACTAGCGGATCTTACAATGAGCAGTTCTTC
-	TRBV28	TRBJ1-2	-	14	CASSRDRGAYGYTF	TGTGCCAGCAGTCGGGATCGGGGGGCTTATGGCTACACCTTC
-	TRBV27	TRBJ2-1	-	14	CASTETGGSNEQFF	TGTGCCAGCACCGAAACCGGGGGAAGCAATGAGCAGTTCTTC
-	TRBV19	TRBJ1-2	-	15	CASSPFQQGNYGYTF	TGTGCCAGTAGTCCATTCCAACAGGGAAACTATGGCTACACCTTC
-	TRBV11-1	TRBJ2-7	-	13	CASSPPSGDEQYF	TGTGCCAGCAGCCCTCCTTCAGGGGACGAGCAGTACTTC
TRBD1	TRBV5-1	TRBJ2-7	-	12	CASSLQGNEQYF	TGCGCCAGCAGCCTACAGGGGAACGAGCAGTACTTC
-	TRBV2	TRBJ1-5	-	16	CASSEKGRALNQPQHF	TGTGCCAGCAGTGAGAAGGGCAGGGCCCTAAATCAGCCCCAGCATTTT
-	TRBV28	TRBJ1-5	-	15	CASSSDMYSNQPQHF	TGTGCCAGCAGTTCAGACATGTATAGCAATCAGCCCCAGCATTTT
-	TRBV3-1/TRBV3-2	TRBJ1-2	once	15	CASSSLDRGHYGYTF	TGTGCCAGCAGCTCCCTCGACAGAGGTCACTATGGCTACACCTTC
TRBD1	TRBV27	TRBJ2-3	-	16	CASRASGTAKRDTQYF	TGTGCCAGCAGGGCCTCTGGGACAGCGAAAAGAGATACGCAGTATTTT
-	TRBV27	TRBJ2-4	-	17	CASSPDSTRTAKNIQYF	TGTGCCAGCAGTCCGGACAGCACGAGAACAGCCAAAAACATTCAGTACTTC
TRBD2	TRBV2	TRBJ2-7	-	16	CASSGGTSGRYYEQYF	TGTGCCAGCAGTGGTGGGACTAGCGGGAGGTACTACGAGCAGTACTTC
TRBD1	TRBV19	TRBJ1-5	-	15	CATGEVDRGDQPQHF	TGTGCCACCGGGGAAGTCGACAGGGGCGATCAGCCCCAGCATTTT
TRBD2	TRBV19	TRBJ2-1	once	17	CASSIIRTSGGMDEQFF	TGTGCCAGTAGTATAATCCGGACTAGCGGGGGTATGGATGAGCAGTTCTTC
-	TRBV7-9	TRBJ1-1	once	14	CASSVTAVNTEAFF	TGTGCCAGCAGCGTGACAGCCGTGAACACTGAAGCTTTCTTT
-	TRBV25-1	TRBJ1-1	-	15	CASSENGRGSTEAFF	TGTGCCAGCAGTGAGAATGGGCGGGGTTCCACTGAAGCTTTCTTT
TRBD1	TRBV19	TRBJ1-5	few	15	CASSMGQSPNQPQHF	TGTGCCAGTAGTATGGGACAGAGTCCCAATCAGCCCCAGCATTTT
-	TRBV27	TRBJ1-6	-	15	CASSFVGRSDPPLHF	TGTGCCAGCAGTTTTGTAGGGAGATCTGATCCACCCCTCCACTTT
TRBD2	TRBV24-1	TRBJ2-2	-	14	CATGLAVNTGELFF	TGTGCCACAGGACTAGCGGTGAACACCGGGGAGCTGTTTTTT
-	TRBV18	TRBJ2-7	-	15	CASSARAPRQGEQYF	TGTGCCAGCTCAGCCCGGGCCCCTCGGCAGGGCGAGCAGTACTTC
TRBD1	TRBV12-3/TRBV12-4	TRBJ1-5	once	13	CASTIGGVQPQHF	TGTGCCAGCACCATAGGGGGCGTCCAGCCCCAGCATTTT
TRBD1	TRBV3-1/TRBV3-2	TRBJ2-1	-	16	CASSHESGTGYNEQFF	TGTGCCAGCAGCCACGAAAGCGGGACAGGGTACAATGAGCAGTTCTTC
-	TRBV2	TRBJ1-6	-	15	CASSDIAYRGSPLHF	TGTGCCAGCAGTGATATAGCCTATCGGGGTTCACCCCTCCACTTT
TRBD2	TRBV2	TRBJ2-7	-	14	CASSEASGGGEQYF	TGTGCCAGCAGTGAGGCTAGCGGGGGAGGGGAGCAGTACTTC
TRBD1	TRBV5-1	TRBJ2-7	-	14	CASSSHRGSYEQYF	TGCGCCAGCAGCTCCCACAGGGGCTCCTACGAGCAGTACTTC
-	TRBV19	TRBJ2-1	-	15	CASSTRQVSNNEQFF	TGTGCCAGTAGTACGCGACAGGTATCCAACAATGAGCAGTTCTTC
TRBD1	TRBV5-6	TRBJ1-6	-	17	CASSWNRGLKGNSPLHF	TGTGCCAGCAGCTGGAACAGGGGGCTAAAGGGTAATTCACCCCTCCACTTT
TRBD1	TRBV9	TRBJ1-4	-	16	CASSVGPGQREEKLFF	TGTGCCAGCAGCGTAGGCCCGGGACAGCGGGAGGAGAAACTGTTTTTT
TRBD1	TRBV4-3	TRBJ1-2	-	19	CASSQDGWTGGAWNYGYTF	TGCGCCAGCAGCCAAGATGGGTGGACAGGGGGCGCGTGGAACTATGGCTACACCTTC
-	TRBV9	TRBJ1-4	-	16	CASSPQWGDYNEKLFF	TGTGCCAGCAGCCCTCAGTGGGGGGACTACAATGAAAAACTGTTTTTT
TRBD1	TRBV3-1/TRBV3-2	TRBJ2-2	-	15	CASSLRTGSTGELFF	TGTGCCAGCAGCCTCCGGACAGGTAGTACCGGGGAGCTGTTTTTT
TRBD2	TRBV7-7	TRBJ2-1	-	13	CASSLAGGDEQFF	TGTGCCAGCAGCTTAGCGGGAGGGGATGAGCAGTTCTTC
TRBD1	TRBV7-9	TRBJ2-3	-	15	CASSLMTGMTDTQYF	TGTGCCAGCAGCTTAATGACAGGGATGACAGATACGCAGTATTTT
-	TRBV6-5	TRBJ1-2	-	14	CASSRQEEYYGYTF	TGTGCCAGCAGTAGACAGGAAGAGTACTATGGCTACACCTTC
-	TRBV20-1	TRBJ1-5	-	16	CSASRGASRGNQPQHF	TGCAGTGCTAGTCGGGGGGCATCGAGAGGCAATCAGCCCCAGCATTTT
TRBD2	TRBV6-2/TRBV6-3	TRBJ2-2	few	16	CASSYVGSGHTGELFF	TGTGCCAGCAGTTACGTCGGTAGCGGGCACACCGGGGAGCTGTTTTTT
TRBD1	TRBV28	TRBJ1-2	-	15	CASSLGTGLNYGYTF	TGTGCCAGCAGTTTGGGGACAGGCCTTAACTATGGCTACACCTTC
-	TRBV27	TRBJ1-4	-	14	CASSFVGGSEKLFF	TGTGCCAGCAGTTTTGTGGGTGGTAGCGAAAAACTGTTTTTT
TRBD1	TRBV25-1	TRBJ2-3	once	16	CASGNVGTGFPDTQYF	TGTGCCAGCGGAAATGTCGGGACAGGGTTCCCAGATACGCAGTATTTT